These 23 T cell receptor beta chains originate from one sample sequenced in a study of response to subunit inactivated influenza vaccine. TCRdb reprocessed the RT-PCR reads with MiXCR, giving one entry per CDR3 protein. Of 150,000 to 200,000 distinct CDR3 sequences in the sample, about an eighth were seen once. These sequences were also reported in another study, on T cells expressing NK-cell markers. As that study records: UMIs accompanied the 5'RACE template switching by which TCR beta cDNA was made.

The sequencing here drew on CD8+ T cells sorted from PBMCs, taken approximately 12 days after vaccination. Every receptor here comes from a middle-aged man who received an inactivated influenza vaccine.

As DNA, the CDR3 is TGTGCCAGCAGTTTAAGCATATACAATGAGCAGTTCTTC. Its translation: CASSLSIYNEQFF. This chain uses TRBV28 with TRBJ2-1; D unclear. Trimming removed 2 bases from V and 4 bases from J, with 6 bases in between. From germline, CDR1 is MDHEN and CDR2 SYDVKM. This CDR3 spans 13 amino acids.

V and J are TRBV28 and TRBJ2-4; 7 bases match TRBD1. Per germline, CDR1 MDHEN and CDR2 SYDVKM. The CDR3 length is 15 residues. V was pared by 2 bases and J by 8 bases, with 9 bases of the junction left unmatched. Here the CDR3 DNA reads TGTGCCAGCAGTTTACCAGGGGGAAAGGGAGACATTCAGTACTTC. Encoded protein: CASSLPGGKGDIQYF.

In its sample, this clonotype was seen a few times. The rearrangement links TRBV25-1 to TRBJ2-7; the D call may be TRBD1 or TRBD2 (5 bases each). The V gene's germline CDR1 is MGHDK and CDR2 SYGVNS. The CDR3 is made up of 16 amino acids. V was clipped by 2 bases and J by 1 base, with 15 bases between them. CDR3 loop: CASSERNRDGSYEQYF. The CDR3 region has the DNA TGTGCCAGCAGTGAAAGGAACCGGGACGGTTCCTACGAGCAGTACTTC.

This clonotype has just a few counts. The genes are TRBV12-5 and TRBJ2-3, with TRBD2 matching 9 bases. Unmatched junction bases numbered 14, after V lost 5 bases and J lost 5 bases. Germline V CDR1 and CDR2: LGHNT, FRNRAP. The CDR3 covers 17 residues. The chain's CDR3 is CASGTWTSEGRGDTQYF. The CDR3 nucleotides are TGTGCTAGTGGTACCTGGACTAGCGAAGGTCGTGGAGATACGCAGTATTTT.

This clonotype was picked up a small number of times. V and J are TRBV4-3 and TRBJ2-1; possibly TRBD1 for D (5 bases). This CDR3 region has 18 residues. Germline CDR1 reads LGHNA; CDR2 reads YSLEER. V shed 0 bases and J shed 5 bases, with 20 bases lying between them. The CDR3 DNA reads TGCGCCAGCAGCCAAGATCTTGTCAACAGGTTGCCAAACAATGAGCAGTTCTTC. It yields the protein CASSQDLVNRLPNNEQFF.

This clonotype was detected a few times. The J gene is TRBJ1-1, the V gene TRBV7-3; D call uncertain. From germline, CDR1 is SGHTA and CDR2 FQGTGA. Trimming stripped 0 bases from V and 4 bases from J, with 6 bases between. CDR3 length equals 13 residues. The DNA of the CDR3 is TGTGCCAGCAGCTTAACGCCGGGCACTGAAGCTTTCTTT. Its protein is CASSLTPGTEAFF.

The DNA of the CDR3 is TGTGCCAGCAGCCCTAAAGAGAGCCCCCCGGGGGAGCAGTACTTC. It translates to CASSPKESPPGEQYF. This sequence joins TRBV27 and TRBJ2-7, with D possibly TRBD2 on 5 matching bases. V was cut by 6 bases and J by 7 bases, with 22 bases left in between. This CDR3 contains 15 residues. Germline V gene data show CDR1 as MNHEY and CDR2 as SMNVEV (reference sequence).

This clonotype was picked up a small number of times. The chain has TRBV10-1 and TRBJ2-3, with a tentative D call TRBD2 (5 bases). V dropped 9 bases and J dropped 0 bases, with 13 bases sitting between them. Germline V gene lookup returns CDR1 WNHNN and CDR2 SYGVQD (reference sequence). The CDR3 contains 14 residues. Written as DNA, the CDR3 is TGCGCCAGGGTCCGGGAACCAAGCACAGATACGCAGTATTTT. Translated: CARVREPSTDTQYF.

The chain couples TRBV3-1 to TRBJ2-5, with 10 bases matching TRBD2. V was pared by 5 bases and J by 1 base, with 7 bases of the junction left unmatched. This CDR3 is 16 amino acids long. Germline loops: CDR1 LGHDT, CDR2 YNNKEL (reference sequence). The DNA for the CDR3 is TGTGCCAGCAGCGCCAGGACTAGCGGATCCCAAGAGACCCAGTACTTC. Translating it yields CASSARTSGSQETQYF.

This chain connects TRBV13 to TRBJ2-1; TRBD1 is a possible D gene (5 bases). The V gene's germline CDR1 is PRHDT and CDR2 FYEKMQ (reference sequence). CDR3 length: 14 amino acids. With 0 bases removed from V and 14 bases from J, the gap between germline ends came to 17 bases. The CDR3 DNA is TGTGCCAGCAGCTTAGGGTACGACTTTGGGGCCGAGTTCTTC. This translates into CASSLGYDFGAEFF.

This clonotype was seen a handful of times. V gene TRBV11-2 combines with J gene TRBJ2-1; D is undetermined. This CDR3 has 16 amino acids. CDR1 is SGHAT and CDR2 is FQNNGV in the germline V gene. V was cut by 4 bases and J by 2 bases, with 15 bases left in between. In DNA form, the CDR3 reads TGTGCCAGCAGCTCCTACGAGGTCGAGACCTACAATGAGCAGTTCTTC. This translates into CASSSYEVETYNEQFF.

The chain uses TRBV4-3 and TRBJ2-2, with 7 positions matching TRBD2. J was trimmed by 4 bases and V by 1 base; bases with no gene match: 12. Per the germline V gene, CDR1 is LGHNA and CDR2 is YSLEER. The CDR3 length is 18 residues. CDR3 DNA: TGCGCCAGCAGCCAAGTAGTAGGGCAGCGGGGCGGCACCGGGGAGCTGTTTTTT. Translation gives CASSQVVGQRGGTGELFF.

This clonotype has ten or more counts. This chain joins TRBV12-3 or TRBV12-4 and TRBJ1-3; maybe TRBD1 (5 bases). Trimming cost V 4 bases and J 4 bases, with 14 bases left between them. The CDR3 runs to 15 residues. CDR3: CASSWEGRPGNTIYF. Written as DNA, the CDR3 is TGTGCCAGCAGTTGGGAGGGACGACCCGGAAACACCATATATTTT.

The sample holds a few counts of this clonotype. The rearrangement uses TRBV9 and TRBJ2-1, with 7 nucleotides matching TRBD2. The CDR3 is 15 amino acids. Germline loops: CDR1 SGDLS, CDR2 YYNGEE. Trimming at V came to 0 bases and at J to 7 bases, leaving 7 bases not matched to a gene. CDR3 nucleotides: TGTGCCAGCAGCGTAGATGGCGGGAGTTCAAATGAGCAGTTCTTC. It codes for CASSVDGGSSNEQFF.

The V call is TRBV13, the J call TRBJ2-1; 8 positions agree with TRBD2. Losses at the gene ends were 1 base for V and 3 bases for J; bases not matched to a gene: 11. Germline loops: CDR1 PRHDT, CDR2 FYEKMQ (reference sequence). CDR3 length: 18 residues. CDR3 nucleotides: TGTGCCAGCAGCTTAGAGCGGGAGAGGTTCTTAAACTACAATGAGCAGTTCTTC. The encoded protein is CASSLERERFLNYNEQFF.

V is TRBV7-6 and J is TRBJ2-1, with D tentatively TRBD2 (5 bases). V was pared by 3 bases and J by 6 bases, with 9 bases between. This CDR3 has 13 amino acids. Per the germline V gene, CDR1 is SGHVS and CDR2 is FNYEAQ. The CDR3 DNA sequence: TGTGCCAGCAGCTTCTCACTAGGCAATGAGCAGTTCTTC. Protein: CASSFSLGNEQFF. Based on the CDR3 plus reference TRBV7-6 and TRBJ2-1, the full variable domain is GAGVSQSPRYKVTKRGQDVALRCDPISGHVSLYWYRQALGQGPEFLTYFNYEAQQDKSGLPNDRFSAERPEGSISTLTIQRTEQRDSAMYRCASSFSLGNEQFFGPGTRLTVL.

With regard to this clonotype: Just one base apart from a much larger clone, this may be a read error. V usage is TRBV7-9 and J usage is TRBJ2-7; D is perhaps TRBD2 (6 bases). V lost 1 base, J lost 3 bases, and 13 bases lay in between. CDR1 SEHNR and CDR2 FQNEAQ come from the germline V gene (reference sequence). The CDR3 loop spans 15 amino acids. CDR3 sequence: CASSLGVWTNYEQYF. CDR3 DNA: TGTGCCAGCAGCTTAGGTGTATGGACTAACTACGAGCAGTACTTC.

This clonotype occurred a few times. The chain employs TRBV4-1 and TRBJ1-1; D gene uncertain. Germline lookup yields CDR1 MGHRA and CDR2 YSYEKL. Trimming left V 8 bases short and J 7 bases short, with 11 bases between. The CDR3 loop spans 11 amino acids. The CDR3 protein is CASAGGGEAFF. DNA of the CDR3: TGCGCCAGCGCAGGAGGTGGTGAAGCTTTCTTT.

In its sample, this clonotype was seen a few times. The CDR3 region has the DNA TGTGCCAGCACCCAATGGACAGGATCCACCTACGAGCAGTACTTC. Translated, it gives CASTQWTGSTYEQYF. The J gene is TRBJ2-7, the V gene TRBV7-9; TRBD1 matches at 7 bases. J gave up 2 bases and V 7 bases, and 11 bases lay outside the gene matches. The CDR3 sequence is 15 residues long. Germline V gives CDR1 SEHNR, CDR2 FQNEAQ (reference sequence). Variable domain in full (rest from reference TRBV7-9 and TRBJ2-7): DTGVSQNPRHKITKRGQNVTFRCDPISEHNRLYWYRQTLGQGPEFLTYFQNEAQLEKSRLLSDRFSAERPKGSFSTLEIQRTEQGDSAMYLCASTQWTGSTYEQYFGPGTRLTVT.

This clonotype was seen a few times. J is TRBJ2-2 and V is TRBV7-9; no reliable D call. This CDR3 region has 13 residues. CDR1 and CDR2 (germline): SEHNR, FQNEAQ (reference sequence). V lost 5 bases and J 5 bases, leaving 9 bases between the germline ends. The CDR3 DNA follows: TGTGCCAGCAGCGCTAGATATACCGGGGAGCTGTTTTTT. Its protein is CASSARYTGELFF.

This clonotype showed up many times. CDR3 protein: CASTPIYAGTYEQYF. The DNA for the CDR3 is TGTGCCAGCACCCCGATCTACGCGGGCACCTACGAGCAGTACTTC. This chain links TRBV27 with TRBJ2-7; the D gene is possibly TRBD2 (5 bases). CDR3 length: 15 residues. V was cut by 7 bases and J by 2 bases, with 18 bases left in between. Germline V gives CDR1 MNHEY, CDR2 SMNVEV (reference sequence).

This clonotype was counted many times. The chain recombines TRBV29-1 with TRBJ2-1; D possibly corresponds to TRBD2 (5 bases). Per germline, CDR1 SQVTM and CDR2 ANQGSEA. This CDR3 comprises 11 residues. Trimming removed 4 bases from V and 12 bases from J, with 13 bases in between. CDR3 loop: CSVGTSVVQFF. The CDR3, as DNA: TGCAGCGTTGGTACTAGTGTCGTGCAGTTCTTC.

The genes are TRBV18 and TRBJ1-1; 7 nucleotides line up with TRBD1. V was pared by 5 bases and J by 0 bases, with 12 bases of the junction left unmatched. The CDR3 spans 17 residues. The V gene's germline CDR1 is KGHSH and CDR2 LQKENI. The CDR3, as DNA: TGTGCCAGCTCATCTTTCGGGACAGCGACTTTGAACACTGAAGCTTTCTTT. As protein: CASSSFGTATLNTEAFF. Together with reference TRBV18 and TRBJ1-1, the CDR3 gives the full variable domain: NAGVMQNPRHLVRRRGQEARLRCSPMKGHSHVYWYRQLPEEGLKFMVYLQKENIIDESGMPKERFSAEFPKEGPSILRIQQVVRGDSAAYFCASSSFGTATLNTEAFFGQGTRLTVV.